Shown below are 11 T cell receptor beta chains from a single sample sequenced in a study of blood T cell repertoires in COVID-19. Assay: immunoSEQ multiplex PCR; the TCRdb copy retains only in-frame clones and omits some. The sample yields 200,000 to 300,000 clones, about 89% seen once. The sequenced sample consisted of PBMCs or T cells enriched from blood (not recorded which). The receptor source for this set is a man aged 35-49 years who had recovered from COVID-19.

The chain combines TRBV3-1 (or the pseudogene TRBV3-2) with TRBJ2-3; maybe TRBD1 (5 bases). Trimming shortened V by 0 bases and J by 3 bases, and 13 bases separated the two germline ends. Germline V gives CDR1 LGHDT, CDR2 YNNKEL (reference sequence). This CDR3 comprises 16 residues. CDR3 in amino acids: CASSQDYDQGTDTQYF. DNA of the CDR3: TGTGCCAGCAGCCAAGATTACGACCAGGGAACAGATACGCAGTATTTT.

J is TRBJ2-1 and V is TRBV27; 8 bases line up with TRBD1. Germline trimming cut 3 bases from V and 6 bases from J; bases unmatched to any gene: 7. This CDR3 contains 15 residues. Germline V gene sequence: CDR1 MNHEY, CDR2 SMNVEV (reference sequence). The CDR3 DNA follows: TGTGCCAGCAGTTTTGGGACAGGTCGTAGCAATGAGCAGTTCTTC. This encodes CASSFGTGRSNEQFF.

The chain links TRBV2 to TRBJ1-2, with D uncertain. The CDR3 consists of 14 residues. CDR1 is SNHLY and CDR2 is FYNNEI in the germline V gene. Trimming removed 2 bases at V and 2 bases at J, with 9 bases between. The CDR3 nucleotides are TGTGCCAGCAGTGAAAGTACAGCAAACTATGGCTACACCTTC. Protein sequence: CASSESTANYGYTF. Supplemented by reference TRBV2 and TRBJ1-2, the full variable domain reads EPEVTQTPSHQVTQMGQEVILRCVPISNHLYFYWYRQILGQKVEFLVSFYNNEISEKSEIFDDQFSVERPDGSNFTLKIRSTKLEDSAMYFCASSESTANYGYTFGSGTRLTVV.

J is TRBJ2-7 and V is TRBV28; 7 positions agree with TRBD1. This CDR3 spans 13 amino acids. The germline V gene encodes CDR1 MDHEN and CDR2 SYDVKM. J gave up 5 bases and V 6 bases, and 7 bases lay outside the gene matches. The CDR3 region has the DNA TGTGCCAGCAGCACCGGGACAGATCACGAGCAGTACTTC. Encoded protein: CASSTGTDHEQYF.

The V gene is TRBV7-9, the J gene TRBJ1-4, with TRBD1 identical over 7 bases. CDR1 is SEHNR and CDR2 is FQNEAQ in the germline V gene (reference sequence). The CDR3 runs 15 residues. Trimming at V came to 1 base and at J to 5 bases, leaving 4 bases not matched to a gene. The CDR3 DNA follows: TGTGCCAGCAGCTTAGGGGGACAGCCAAATGAAAAACTGTTTTTT. It translates to CASSLGGQPNEKLFF. Combining the CDR3 with reference TRBV7-9 and TRBJ1-4 gives the whole variable domain DTGVSQNPRHKITKRGQNVTFRCDPISEHNRLYWYRQTLGQGPEFLTYFQNEAQLEKSRLLSDRFSAERPKGSFSTLEIQRTEQGDSAMYLCASSLGGQPNEKLFFGSGTQLSVL.

V and J are TRBV3-1 (or the pseudogene TRBV3-2) and TRBJ2-1; the match to TRBD2 covers 11 bases. V was clipped by 0 bases and J by 7 bases; unmatched bases: 17. Germline CDR1 is LGHDT and CDR2 is YNNKEL (reference sequence). CDR3 size: 20 residues. The CDR3: CASSQDALAGGILGGNEQFF. The CDR3 DNA reads TGTGCCAGCAGCCAAGACGCCTTAGCGGGGGGGATTTTAGGGGGAAATGAGCAGTTCTTC.

This sequence joins TRBV27 and TRBJ2-7; 8 positions match TRBD2. Unmatched junction bases numbered 8, after V lost 2 bases and J lost 2 bases. CDR1 and CDR2 (germline): MNHEY, SMNVEV (reference sequence). The CDR3 has 16 amino acids. The CDR3 bases are TGTGCCAGCAGTTTAAATCAAGCGGGGGCACCCTACGAGCAGTACTTC. It encodes CASSLNQAGAPYEQYF.

This clone has a handful of counts. The chain employs TRBV27 and TRBJ2-5, with 8 positions matching TRBD1. The J segment lost 10 bases and the V segment lost 5 bases, leaving 6 bases of the junction unmatched. The CDR3 runs 12 residues. CDR1 and CDR2 (germline): MNHEY, SMNVEV (reference sequence). CDR3 nucleotide sequence: TGTGCCAGCAGTAAGACAGGGGATGTCCAGTACTTC. Its translation is CASSKTGDVQYF.

The rearrangement joins TRBV7-3 to TRBJ2-5, with a tentative D call TRBD2 (5 bases). Trimming left V 3 bases short and J 4 bases short, with 12 bases between. The CDR3 has 14 amino acids. Germline V gene sequence: CDR1 SGHTA, CDR2 FQGTGA. The CDR3: CASSLSGGSETQYF. Here the CDR3 DNA reads TGTGCCAGCAGCTTGTCTGGCGGGTCAGAGACCCAGTACTTC.

The chain combines TRBV18 with TRBJ1-4; 8 bases are shared with TRBD1. The ends lost 6 bases at V and 8 bases at J; junction bases unmatched: 11. The CDR3 is 15 residues long. The germline CDR1 and CDR2 sequences are KGHSH and LQKENI. CDR3 in DNA: TGTGCCAGCTCGCCAATTGGACAGGGCGGGGAAAAACTGTTTTTT. Amino acids: CASSPIGQGGEKLFF.

V is TRBV18 and J is TRBJ1-2, with D unclear. Germline V CDR1 and CDR2: KGHSH, LQKENI. Deletions cut 5 bases from V and 3 bases from J, with 13 bases between. This CDR3 region has 14 residues. The CDR3 region has the DNA TGTGCCAGCTCAGCGAACCGGGGAGACTATGGCTACACCTTC. This codes for CASSANRGDYGYTF. Together with reference TRBV18 and TRBJ1-2, the CDR3 gives the full variable domain: NAGVMQNPRHLVRRRGQEARLRCSPMKGHSHVYWYRQLPEEGLKFMVYLQKENIIDESGMPKERFSAEFPKEGPSILRIQQVVRGDSAAYFCASSANRGDYGYTFGSGTRLTVV.